The rows below give T cell receptor beta chains drawn from one sample of a study of OX40 agonist ivuxolimab in advanced cancers. Sequenced by immunoSEQ multiplex PCR; TCRdb stores in-frame clones only, minus some. The sample records about 82,000 clones, over 75% being singletons. The source was CD4+ or CD8+ T cells sorted from blood, collected in a trial of the OX40 agonist ivuxolimab. These receptor sequences come from an adult with an advanced solid tumor such as melanoma, head and neck, liver or kidney cancer. Each CDR3 is given with its conserved first and last residue. The order of the fields is J gene, clone size, V gene, D gene, CDR3 DNA, CDR3 protein. D genes are given only for firm matches. Clone sizes are given selectively: once, few, many, or a class where the clone is expanded.

TRBJ2-5 . TRBV7-8 . TGTGCCAGCAGCTTACGGGGGGCGCGAGTGGAGGTAGTGGGGACCCAGTACTTC CASSLRGARVEVVGTQYF
TRBJ2-7 . TRBV10-2 TRBD2 TGCGCCAGCAAAAGGACTAGCGGGGCGTCCTACGAGCAGTACTTC CASKRTSGASYEQYF
TRBJ2-4 . TRBV28 TRBD1 TGTGCCAGCAGTTTATCCTCCCAGGGGGACATTCAGTACTTC CASSLSSQGDIQYF
TRBJ1-2 . TRBV18 TRBD1 TGTGCCAGCTCAGCCCGACAGGGCTCCGATGGCTACACCTTC CASSARQGSDGYTF
TRBJ2-4 . TRBV30 . TGTGCCTGGAAGACAGTAGCCAAAAACATTCAGTACTTC CAWKTVAKNIQYF
TRBJ2-7 . TRBV9 . TGTGCCAGCAGCGTAGGGCTAGTTGACGAGCAGTACTTC CASSVGLVDEQYF
TRBJ2-1 . TRBV28 TRBD2 TGTGCCAGCACAACGACTAGCCCTCTGTTCAGTGAGCAGTTCTTC CASTTTSPLFSEQFF
TRBJ2-7 . TRBV4-1 . TGCGCCAGCAGCCAAGAAGGCTATTCCTACGAGCAGTACTTC CASSQEGYSYEQYF
TRBJ2-3 . TRBV5-1 TRBD2 TGCGCCAGCAGCGACCGGACTAGCTGGGGGGGAGATACGCAGTATTTT CASSDRTSWGGDTQYF
TRBJ1-3 . TRBV6-6 . TGTGCCAGCGACACCTGGGGGTCTGGAAACACCATATATTTT CASDTWGSGNTIYF
TRBJ2-7 . TRBV10-3 TRBD2 TGTGCCTCGGGGGGAGTAGCGGGAGACGAGCAGTACTTC CASGGVAGDEQYF
TRBJ2-7 . TRBV27 . TGTGCCAGCAGTCCCCCCGGAGGGCTCTCCTACGAGCAGTACTTC CASSPPGGLSYEQYF
TRBJ2-7 . TRBV7-9 TRBD2 TGTGCCAGCAGCGGGGGGACTAGCGGCGCCTACGAGCAGTACTTC CASSGGTSGAYEQYF
TRBJ2-3 . TRBV10-1 . TGCGCCAGCAGTGAGTCTCGAGGTACAGATACGCAGTATTTT CASSESRGTDTQYF
TRBJ2-7 once TRBV19 . TGTGCCAGTAGTATACAGGGGGGCCCCTACGAGCAGTACTTC CASSIQGGPYEQYF
TRBJ2-1 . TRBV19 TRBD2 TGTGCCAGTAGTATAAGCGGGAGTTCGAATGAGCAGTTCTTC CASSISGSSNEQFF
TRBJ1-1 once TRBV9 . TGTGCCAGCAGCGTAGCTCCGGCAGTTAGAGCGAACACTGAAGCTTTCTTT CASSVAPAVRANTEAFF
TRBJ2-1 . TRBV5-4 TRBD2 TGTGCCAGCAGCCCTGGGACTAGCGGGATCACTGAGCAGTTCTTC CASSPGTSGITEQFF
TRBJ2-7 few TRBV27 . TGTGCCAGCAGTTCCATAGGTCCCTACGAGCAGTACTTC CASSSIGPYEQYF
TRBJ2-5 . TRBV29-1 . TGCAGCGTTGGCCGGGACCCAGAGACCCAGTACTTC CSVGRDPETQYF